This T cell receptor (beta chain) was profiled in a study of blood T cells in healthy people across ages. The study's findings and limits: Across the age range, TCR beta diversity per million T cells fell in a roughly linear way.

As regards this clonotype: The antigen is undetermined.

Primers used in a second PCR of roughly 6 to 12 cycles were a sample-barcoded 5' primer and a J-beta primer mix. TCRdb processed the 5' RACE reads anew with MiXCR; each CDR3 protein has one entry. Of 750,000 to 1,000,000 distinct CDR3 sequences listed, 25% to 35% are singletons. Germline lookup yields CDR1 DFQATT and CDR2 SNEGSKA (reference sequence). The length of the CDR3 is 11 residues. With V trimmed by 4 bases and J by 12 bases, 8 bases remained unmatched. Total RNA amounts of at least 5 micrograms were extracted per sample. These data also featured in a second study, about T cells of mothers and their children. From that second work: The sample comes from some ten healthy Caucasian donors: mothers and children.

The material sequenced was blood. This TCR came from a woman in her forties in good health. The genes are TRBV20-1 and TRBJ1-2; 7 nucleotides align to TRBD1. Here the CDR3 DNA reads TGCAGTGCTACGACAGGGTTGGGCCACACCTTC. Amino acids: CSATTGLGHTF.